These 29 T cell receptor beta chains were all obtained from the same sample, sequenced in a study of shared clonotypes between healthy human individuals. Sequencing was performed with immunoSEQ multiplex PCR; in TCRdb, only in-frame clones are kept and a portion is missing. This sample yields roughly 2.5 million clones, of which more than 90% are seen a single time; over 0.12% belongs to the top ten. The sample taken for sequencing was naive CD4+ T cells sorted from blood. The subset denotes: CD45RA+ positively selected. The receptors were sampled from a man younger than 35 in good health.

The V and J genes are TRBV6-6 and TRBJ2-5, with 11 bases fitting TRBD1. The CDR3 has 15 residues. Per the germline V gene, CDR1 is MNHNY and CDR2 is SVGAGI (reference sequence). J gave up 4 bases and V 6 bases, and 7 bases lay outside the gene matches. This CDR3 reads CASRPPGQGVETQYF. CDR3 sequence (DNA): TGTGCCAGCAGACCCCCGGGACAGGGGGTAGAGACCCAGTACTTC.

V is TRBV6-7 and J is TRBJ1-5; 7 nucleotides align to TRBD1. TRBV6-7 is annotated as an ORF whose role is uncertain. This CDR3 is 15 amino acids long. Trimming at V came to 1 base and at J to 3 bases, leaving 3 bases not matched to a gene. In nucleotides, the CDR3 is TGTGCCAGCAGTTACTGGACAGGTTACAATCAGCCCCAGCATTTT. Encoded protein: CASSYWTGYNQPQHF.

The chain joins TRBV10-3 to TRBJ1-6; 7 positions match TRBD1. The CDR3 is made up of 14 amino acids. Germline loops: CDR1 ENHRY, CDR2 SYGVKD. V lost 7 bases to trimming and J lost 10 bases; unmatched junction nucleotides: 10. This chain's CDR3 is CAIKEGANDSPLHF. The CDR3 DNA follows: TGTGCCATCAAGGAGGGGGCGAATGACTCACCCCTCCACTTT.

V gene TRBV10-3 combines with J gene TRBJ2-1, with D uncertain. Trimming took 9 bases from V and 8 from J, leaving 17 bases between them. Germline V lookup: CDR1 ENHRY, CDR2 SYGVKD. This CDR3 contains 13 residues. CDR3 residues: CAIKRDVPDEQFF. Here the CDR3 DNA reads TGTGCCATTAAGCGTGATGTTCCGGATGAGCAGTTCTTC.

About this clone itself: This sample also contains other DNA sequences that code for the same CDR3. The V gene is TRBV19, the J gene TRBJ2-1; 12 bases agree with TRBD2. With V trimmed by 4 bases and J by 5 bases, 0 bases remained unmatched. This CDR3 contains 14 residues. Germline-derived CDR1 and CDR2 are LNHDA and SQIVND (reference sequence). The CDR3 nucleotides are TGTGCCAGTAGTAGACTAGCGGGAGACAATGAGCAGTTCTTC. Its translation: CASSRLAGDNEQFF.

The chain is built from TRBV5-6 and TRBJ2-1; 7 bases agree with TRBD1. CDR1 and CDR2 from the germline V gene are SGHDT and YYEEEE. The CDR3 runs to 14 residues. V was pared by 4 bases and J by 9 bases, with 10 bases of the junction left unmatched. The CDR3 sequence is CASSHDRVVREQFF. The CDR3 region has the DNA TGTGCCAGCAGCCATGACAGGGTGGTTCGTGAGCAGTTCTTC.

DNA for the CDR3: TGTGCCAGCAGTTTTGCTCGGGAGACTGAAGCTTTCTTT. Its protein is CASSFARETEAFF. The chain links TRBV27 to TRBJ1-1; D is undetermined. Germline V gives CDR1 MNHEY, CDR2 SMNVEV (reference sequence). V lost 3 bases, J lost 5 bases, and 10 bases lay in between. There are 13 residues in the CDR3.

The chain recombines TRBV6-1 with TRBJ2-7, with 10 bases fitting TRBD1. Germline V lookup: CDR1 MNHNS, CDR2 SASEGT. This CDR3 comprises 14 residues. Germline trimming cut 7 bases from V and 5 bases from J; bases unmatched to any gene: 8. CDR3: CASIGTGVKNEQYF. The CDR3 DNA is TGTGCCAGCATTGGGACAGGGGTAAAGAACGAGCAGTACTTC.

The genes are TRBV7-9 and TRBJ2-1; no definite D call. The germline V gene encodes CDR1 SEHNR and CDR2 FQNEAQ (reference sequence). The CDR3 length is 11 residues. V was shortened by 4 bases and J by 9 bases, with 7 bases between the two germline ends. The CDR3 region is CASSSSFEQFF. DNA of the CDR3: TGTGCCAGCAGCTCGTCTTTTGAGCAGTTCTTC.

This CDR3 is CASSPGLLAGGADTQYF. CDR3 coding DNA: TGTGCCAGCAGTCCGGGCCTACTAGCGGGGGGAGCAGATACGCAGTATTTT. V gene TRBV2 combines with J gene TRBJ2-3, with 12 bases matching TRBD2. The germline gives CDR1 SNHLY, CDR2 FYNNEI. V dropped 5 bases and J dropped 4; count of bases not matched to a gene: 10. The CDR3 runs to 17 residues.

This clone occurred once. The rearrangement joins TRBV18 to TRBJ2-1; D remains unclear. V was shortened by 3 bases and J by 9 bases, with 12 bases between the two germline ends. CDR1 and CDR2 (germline): KGHSH, LQKENI. The CDR3 has 13 amino acids. CDR3 amino acids: CASSPSGAPEQFF. The CDR3 coding sequence is TGTGCCAGCTCACCCTCCGGCGCCCCTGAGCAGTTCTTC. Combining the CDR3 with reference TRBV18 and TRBJ2-1 gives the whole variable domain NAGVMQNPRHLVRRRGQEARLRCSPMKGHSHVYWYRQLPEEGLKFMVYLQKENIIDESGMPKERFSAEFPKEGPSILRIQQVVRGDSAAYFCASSPSGAPEQFFGPGTRLTVL.

The J gene is TRBJ2-1, the V gene TRBV7-9, with TRBD1 as a possible D gene (5 bases). There are 14 residues in the CDR3. The V and J ends lost 1 base and 10 bases respectively, with 14 bases between them. Germline CDR1 and CDR2: SEHNR and FQNEAQ (reference sequence). This CDR3 is CASSLELGADEQFF. DNA for the CDR3: TGTGCCAGCAGCTTAGAGCTTGGGGCAGACGAGCAGTTCTTC.

This clone is a singleton in its sample. This chain uses TRBV7-2 with TRBJ1-2; 7 nucleotides align to TRBD1. V gave up 5 bases and J gave up 4 bases; unmatched junction bases: 10. Germline V CDR1 and CDR2: SGHTA, FQGNSA. CDR3 length: 15 amino acids. The CDR3 sequence: CASSPGQVDLYGYTF. The CDR3 nucleotides are TGTGCCAGCAGCCCTGGACAGGTGGACCTCTATGGCTACACCTTC. Variable domain in full (rest from reference TRBV7-2 and TRBJ1-2): GAGVSQSPSNKVTEKGKDVELRCDPISGHTALYWYRQSLGQGLEFLIYFQGNSAPDKSGLPSDRFSAERTGGSVSTLTIQRTQQEDSAVYLCASSPGQVDLYGYTFGSGTRLTVV.

The V gene is TRBV19, the J gene TRBJ1-1; tentative D call: TRBD1 (6 bases). The germline V and J ends were trimmed by 3 bases and 5 bases, with 16 bases remaining between them. CDR3 size: 15 residues. Germline lookup yields CDR1 LNHDA and CDR2 SQIVND (reference sequence). The CDR3 nucleotides read TGTGCCAGTAGTATCCAGGGGAGTAAGAGGACTGAAGCTTTCTTT. It is translated as CASSIQGSKRTEAFF.

The chain carries TRBV5-7 and TRBJ2-7, with no clear D. TRBV5-7 is an ORF; its function is uncertain. V was cut by 4 bases and J by 3 bases, with 17 bases left in between. The CDR3 covers 15 residues. The CDR3: CASSIGIFRNYEQYF. CDR3 nucleotides: TGTGCCAGCAGCATAGGGATTTTCCGGAACTACGAGCAGTACTTC.

CDR3 sequence: CASSYSTSGGEDTQYF. CDR3 nucleotides: TGTGCCAGCAGTTACTCGACTAGCGGGGGTGAGGATACGCAGTATTTT. The V and J genes are TRBV6-5 and TRBJ2-3, with TRBD2 matching over 12 bases. The CDR3 runs 16 residues. The germline V gene has CDR1 MNHEY and CDR2 SVGAGI. V lost 0 bases, J lost 6 bases, and 4 bases stayed unmatched.

Here the CDR3 reads CASSLSGGAKETQYF. DNA of the CDR3: TGTGCCAGCAGCTTAAGCGGGGGGGCCAAAGAGACCCAGTACTTC. The chain joins TRBV5-8 to TRBJ2-5, with 10 bases aligning to TRBD2. The CDR3 is 15 residues long. Trimming at V came to 2 bases and at J to 3 bases, leaving 4 bases not matched to a gene. Germline V CDR1 and CDR2: SGHTS, YDEGEE.

The CDR3 DNA reads as TGCGCCAGCAGCCAAGAAACAGGGGGAAACCCACCCCTCCACTTT. It is translated as CASSQETGGNPPLHF. The chain combines TRBV4-3 with TRBJ1-6; 8 nucleotides align to TRBD1. The V and J ends lost 0 bases and 11 bases, in that order; junction bases with no gene match: 6. CDR1 is LGHNA, CDR2 YSLEER, per germline. The CDR3 is made up of 15 amino acids.

J is TRBJ2-2 and V is TRBV5-4, with 11 bases aligning to TRBD2. The V gene end was trimmed by 0 bases and the J gene end by 7 bases; junction bases not matched to a gene: 5. The CDR3 extends over 16 amino acids. The germline gives CDR1 SGHNT, CDR2 YYREEE (reference sequence). This chain's CDR3 is CASSLVAGGPVGELFF. The CDR3 DNA sequence: TGTGCCAGCAGCTTGGTAGCGGGAGGGCCCGTCGGGGAGCTGTTTTTT.

This chain links TRBV9 with TRBJ2-1; D is undetermined. V was pared by 0 bases and J by 1 base, with 8 bases between. Germline V gives CDR1 SGDLS, CDR2 YYNGEE. The length of the CDR3 is 15 residues. CDR3: CASSVGVSSYNEQFF. In DNA form, the CDR3 reads TGTGCCAGCAGCGTAGGAGTTTCGTCCTACAATGAGCAGTTCTTC.

V and J are TRBV14 and TRBJ2-7, with D maybe TRBD1 (8 bases). The length of the CDR3 is 16 residues. Germline CDR1 reads SGHDN; CDR2 reads FVKESK. Between the trimmed V and J ends, which lost 4 bases and 1 base, there was a span of 17 bases. The DNA of the CDR3 is TGTGCCAGCAGCCGGGGGGGGACAGGCCGTTCCTACGAGCAGTACTTC. Translating gives CASSRGGTGRSYEQYF.

Details on this clone: Different DNA sequences within this sample yield the same CDR3. The chain has TRBV7-2 and TRBJ2-3; D is perhaps TRBD1 (7 bases). This CDR3 is 14 amino acids long. From germline, CDR1 is SGHTA and CDR2 FQGNSA. Trimming stripped 4 bases from V and 3 bases from J, with 11 bases between. DNA of the CDR3: TGTGCCAGCAGCTCGACAGGGAGGACAGATACGCAGTATTTT. Protein sequence: CASSSTGRTDTQYF. Full variable domain (remainder filled in from reference TRBV7-2 and TRBJ2-3): GAGVSQSPSNKVTEKGKDVELRCDPISGHTALYWYRQSLGQGLEFLIYFQGNSAPDKSGLPSDRFSAERTGGSVSTLTIQRTQQEDSAVYLCASSSTGRTDTQYFGPGTRLTVL.

CDR3 in DNA: TGTGCCAGCAGTGGGACCGGGACCCATGGCTACACCTTC. Translated, it gives CASSGTGTHGYTF. The chain joins TRBV25-1 to TRBJ1-2; D possibly corresponds to TRBD1 (5 bases). Trimming removed 4 bases from V and 6 bases from J, with 12 bases in between. The CDR3 length is 13 residues. CDR1 is MGHDK, CDR2 SYGVNS, per germline.

The chain employs TRBV5-1 and TRBJ2-5; the match to TRBD1 covers 10 bases. With V trimmed by 4 bases and J by 5 bases, 11 bases remained unmatched. CDR3 size: 16 residues. Looked up from germline, CDR1 is SGHRS and CDR2 is YFSETQ. The CDR3 nucleotides are TGCGCCAGCAGCCTTGGACAGGGGGGAGTGCGGGAGACCCAGTACTTC. This codes for CASSLGQGGVRETQYF. Based on the CDR3 plus reference TRBV5-1 and TRBJ2-5, the full variable domain is KAGVTQTPRYLIKTRGQQVTLSCSPISGHRSVSWYQQTPGQGLQFLFEYFSETQRNKGNFPGRFSGRQFSNSRSEMNVSTLELGDSALYLCASSLGQGGVRETQYFGPGTRLLVL.

This rearrangement joins TRBV5-6 to TRBJ1-2, with D perhaps TRBD1 (5 bases). Germline loops: CDR1 SGHDT, CDR2 YYEEEE. V was clipped by 3 bases and J by 1 base, with 10 bases between them. The CDR3 spans 14 residues. The CDR3 reads CASSWAGVNYGYTF. CDR3 sequence (DNA): TGTGCCAGCAGCTGGGCGGGGGTTAACTATGGCTACACCTTC.

This sequence joins TRBV21-1 and TRBJ1-2. TRBV21-1 corresponds to a pseudogene. The CDR3 extends over 15 amino acids. The CDR3: CASSKFRVPAFGYTF. The DNA of the CDR3 is TGTGCCAGCAGCAAATTCCGGGTCCCGGCGTTTGGCTACACCTTC.

In this sample, this clone turned up once. The rearrangement links TRBV5-4 to TRBJ2-3; weak D call: TRBD1 (5 bases). The CDR3 spans 14 residues. CDR1 is SGHNT, CDR2 YYREEE, per germline (reference sequence). With 0 bases removed from V and 4 bases from J, the gap between germline ends came to 9 bases. The CDR3 spells CASSLGGRADTQYF. The CDR3 DNA reads TGTGCCAGCAGCTTGGGGGGCCGGGCAGATACGCAGTATTTT.

V usage is TRBV28 and J usage is TRBJ2-7, with TRBD1 identical over 7 bases. Germline CDR1 is MDHEN and CDR2 is SYDVKM. V gave up 3 bases and J gave up 3 bases; unmatched junction bases: 14. This CDR3 contains 17 residues. CDR3 sequence: CASSFHFSGTVRYEQYF. CDR3 DNA: TGTGCCAGCAGTTTCCACTTCTCGGGGACAGTCCGCTACGAGCAGTACTTC.

This sequence joins TRBV6-1 and TRBJ1-2, with D unclear. Germline loops: CDR1 MNHNS, CDR2 SASEGT. V was pared by 6 bases and J by 8 bases, with 10 bases between. The CDR3 runs to 11 residues. The CDR3 region has the DNA TGTGCCAGCAGGACCTTGGCGGGCTACACCTTC. It translates to CASRTLAGYTF.